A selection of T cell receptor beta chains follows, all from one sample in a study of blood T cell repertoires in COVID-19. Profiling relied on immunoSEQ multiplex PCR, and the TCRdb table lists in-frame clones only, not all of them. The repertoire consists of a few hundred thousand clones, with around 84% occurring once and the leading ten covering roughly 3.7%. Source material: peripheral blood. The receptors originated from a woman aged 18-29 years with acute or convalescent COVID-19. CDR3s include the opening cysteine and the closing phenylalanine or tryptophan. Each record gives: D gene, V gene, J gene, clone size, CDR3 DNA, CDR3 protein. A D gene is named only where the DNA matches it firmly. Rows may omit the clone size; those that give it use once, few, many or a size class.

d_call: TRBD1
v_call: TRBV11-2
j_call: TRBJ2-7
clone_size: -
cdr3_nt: TGTGCCAGCAGCCATCTCAGGGGACAGGGGGCTTACGAGCAGTACTTC
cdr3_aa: CASSHLRGQGAYEQYF

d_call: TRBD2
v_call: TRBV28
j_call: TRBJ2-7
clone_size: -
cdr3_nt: TGTGCCAGCAGTTGGGGACTAGTCTACGAGCAGTACTTC
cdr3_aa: CASSWGLVYEQYF

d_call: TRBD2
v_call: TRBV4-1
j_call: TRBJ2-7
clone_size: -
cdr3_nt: TGCGCCAGCAGCCAAGTGTTTGCCTCAGCGGGGGGTTACGAGCAGTACTTC
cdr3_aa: CASSQVFASAGGYEQYF

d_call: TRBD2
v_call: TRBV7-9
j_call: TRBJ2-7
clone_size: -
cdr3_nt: TGTGCCAGCAGCTTTAGCGGGGAGGCCTACGAGCAGTACTTC
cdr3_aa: CASSFSGEAYEQYF

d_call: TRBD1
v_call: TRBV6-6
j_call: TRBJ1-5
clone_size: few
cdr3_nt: TGTGCCAGCGGACAGGGATATGATCAGCCCCAGCATTTT
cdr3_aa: CASGQGYDQPQHF

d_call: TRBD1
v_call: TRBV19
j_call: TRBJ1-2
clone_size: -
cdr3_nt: TGTGCCAGTAGTATAGCCCTGGTGGGACAGGGGAATAACTATGGCTACACCTTC
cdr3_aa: CASSIALVGQGNNYGYTF

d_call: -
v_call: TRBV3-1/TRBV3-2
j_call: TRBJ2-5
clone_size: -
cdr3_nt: TGTGCCAGCAGCCAACAAACCCTCGGTTTAGCCGGCAGAGAGACCCAGTACTTC
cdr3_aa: CASSQQTLGLAGRETQYF

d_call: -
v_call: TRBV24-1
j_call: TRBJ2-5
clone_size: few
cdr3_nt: TGTGCCACCAGTGATTTAGGGGCCGAACTTCAAGAGACCCAGTACTTC
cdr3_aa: CATSDLGAELQETQYF

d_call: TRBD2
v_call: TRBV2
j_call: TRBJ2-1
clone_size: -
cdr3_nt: TGTGCCAGCGGTATAGCGGGGGGGCGAGTGAATGAGCAGTTCTTC
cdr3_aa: CASGIAGGRVNEQFF

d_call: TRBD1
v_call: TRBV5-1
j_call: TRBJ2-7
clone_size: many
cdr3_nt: TGCGCCAGCAGCGGGACCGGGACAGGGGCCGAGCAGTACTTC
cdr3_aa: CASSGTGTGAEQYF

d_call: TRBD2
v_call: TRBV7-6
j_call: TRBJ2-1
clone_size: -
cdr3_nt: TGTGCCAGCAGCTCCACTAGCGACCCTGTTGTGGATGAGCAGTTCTTC
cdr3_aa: CASSSTSDPVVDEQFF

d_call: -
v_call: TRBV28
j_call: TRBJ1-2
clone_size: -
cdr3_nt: TGTGCCAGCAGTCCCCCCCCAACAGGAAACTATGGCTACACCTTC
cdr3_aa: CASSPPPTGNYGYTF

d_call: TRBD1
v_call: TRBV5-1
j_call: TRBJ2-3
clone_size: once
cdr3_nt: TGCGCCAGCAGCTTTCGACAGGGGGCCACAGATACGCAGTATTTT
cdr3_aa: CASSFRQGATDTQYF

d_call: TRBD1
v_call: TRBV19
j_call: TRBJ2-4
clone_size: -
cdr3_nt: TGTGCCAGTAGTATAAGGACAGGGGATAAAAACATTCAGTACTTC
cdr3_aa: CASSIRTGDKNIQYF

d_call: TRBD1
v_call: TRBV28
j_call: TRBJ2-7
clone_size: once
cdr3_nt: TGTGCCAGCATTAAACAGGGGAAGAACGAGCAGTACTTC
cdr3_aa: CASIKQGKNEQYF

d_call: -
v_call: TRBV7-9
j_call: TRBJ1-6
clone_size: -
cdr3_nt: TGTGCCAGCAGCCCTCGGGGGAGCTCCTATAATTCACCCCTCCACTTT
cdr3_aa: CASSPRGSSYNSPLHF

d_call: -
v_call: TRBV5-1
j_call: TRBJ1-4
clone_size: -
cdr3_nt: TGCGCCAGCAGCTTGGGAGGGTCTAATGAAAAACTGTTTTTT
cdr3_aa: CASSLGGSNEKLFF

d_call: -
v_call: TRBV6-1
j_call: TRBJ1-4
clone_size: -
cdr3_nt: TGTGCCAGCAGTGAATGGCGGACACCTAATGAAAAACTGTTTTTT
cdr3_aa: CASSEWRTPNEKLFF

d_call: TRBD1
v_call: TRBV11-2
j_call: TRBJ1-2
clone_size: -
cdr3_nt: TGTGCCAGCAGCTTAGATCGGGACAGGGCTGGCTACACCTTC
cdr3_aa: CASSLDRDRAGYTF

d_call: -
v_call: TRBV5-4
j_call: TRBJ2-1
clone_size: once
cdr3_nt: TGTGCCAGCAGCTTGGGGTCGACAATCAGCTCCTACAATGAGCAGTTCTTC
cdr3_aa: CASSLGSTISSYNEQFF

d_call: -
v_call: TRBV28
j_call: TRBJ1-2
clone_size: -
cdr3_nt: TGTGCCAGCAGTTTATATGCAGGAAACTATGGCTACACCTTC
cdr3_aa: CASSLYAGNYGYTF

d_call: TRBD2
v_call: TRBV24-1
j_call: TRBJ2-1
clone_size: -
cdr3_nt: TGTGCCACCAGTGAGTCCGGGGCTAGCGGATCCTACAATGAGCAGTTCTTC
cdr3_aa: CATSESGASGSYNEQFF

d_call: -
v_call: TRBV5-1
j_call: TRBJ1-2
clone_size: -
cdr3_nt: TGCGCCAGCAGCCCGCTGGGGGGCTATGGCTACACCTTC
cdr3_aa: CASSPLGGYGYTF

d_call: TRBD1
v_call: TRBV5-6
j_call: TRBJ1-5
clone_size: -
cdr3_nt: TGTGCCAGCAGCCCAGGGGGTTATAGCAATCAGCCCCAGCATTTT
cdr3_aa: CASSPGGYSNQPQHF

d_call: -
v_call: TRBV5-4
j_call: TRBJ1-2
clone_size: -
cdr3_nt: TGTGCCAGCAGCGGGGGTAGGGGGGGCCCCCCCTATGGCTACACCTTC
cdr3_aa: CASSGGRGGPPYGYTF

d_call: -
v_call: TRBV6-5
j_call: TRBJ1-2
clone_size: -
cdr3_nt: TGTGCCAGCAGCCCGGGTCCACGGGGCTACACCTTC
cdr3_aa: CASSPGPRGYTF

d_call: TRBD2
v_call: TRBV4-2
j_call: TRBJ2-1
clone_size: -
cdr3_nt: TGTGCCAGCAGCCAACTAGCGGGGGGGCCCAATGAGCAGTTCTTC
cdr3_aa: CASSQLAGGPNEQFF

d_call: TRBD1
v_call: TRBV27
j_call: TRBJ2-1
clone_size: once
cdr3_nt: TGTGCCAGCAGTTTACAGGGGGCGTGGGTGCAGTTCTTC
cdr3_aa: CASSLQGAWVQFF

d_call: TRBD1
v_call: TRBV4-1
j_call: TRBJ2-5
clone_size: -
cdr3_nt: TGCGCCAGCAGCCAAAAAGCGGGGGACAGGGGAGAGACCCAGTACTTC
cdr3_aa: CASSQKAGDRGETQYF

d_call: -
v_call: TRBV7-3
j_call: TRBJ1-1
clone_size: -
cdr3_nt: TGTGCCAGCAGCCCGACGGGTGACACTGAAGCTTTCTTT
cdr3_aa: CASSPTGDTEAFF

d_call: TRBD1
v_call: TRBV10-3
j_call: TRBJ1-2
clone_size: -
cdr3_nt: TGTGCCATCAGTGAGTCCGTACAGGGGGCCGTTCTGACCTTC
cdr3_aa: CAISESVQGAVLTF

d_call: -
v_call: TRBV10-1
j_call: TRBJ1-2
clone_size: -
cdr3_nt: TGCGCCAGCAGTAGGGACAATAACTATGGCTACACCTTC
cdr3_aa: CASSRDNNYGYTF

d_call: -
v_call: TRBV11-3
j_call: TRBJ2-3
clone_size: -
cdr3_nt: TGTGCCAGCAGTGGGGGGTCCCGCACAGATACGCAGTATTTT
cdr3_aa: CASSGGSRTDTQYF

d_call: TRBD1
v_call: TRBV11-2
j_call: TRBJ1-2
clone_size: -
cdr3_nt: TGTGCCAGCAGCTCTCCCAGGACAGGGGGCAAGGGTGGCTACACCTTC
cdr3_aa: CASSSPRTGGKGGYTF

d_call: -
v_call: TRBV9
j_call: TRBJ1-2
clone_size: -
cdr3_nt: TGTGCCAGCAGCGTAGTTGGGGGCGGCAGCTATGGCTACACCTTC
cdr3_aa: CASSVVGGGSYGYTF

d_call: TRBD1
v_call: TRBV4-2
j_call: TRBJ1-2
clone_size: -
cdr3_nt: TGTGCCAGCAGCCTCGGACAGGGTTATGGCTACACCTTC
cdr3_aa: CASSLGQGYGYTF

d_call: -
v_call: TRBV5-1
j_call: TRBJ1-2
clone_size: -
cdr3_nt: TGCGCCAGCAGTTTGACAGAGACCTATGGCTACACCTTC
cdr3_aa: CASSLTETYGYTF

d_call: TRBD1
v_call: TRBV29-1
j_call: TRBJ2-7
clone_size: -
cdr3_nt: TGCAGCGTCCCAGGGGACAGATCCTACGAGCAGTACTTC
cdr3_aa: CSVPGDRSYEQYF

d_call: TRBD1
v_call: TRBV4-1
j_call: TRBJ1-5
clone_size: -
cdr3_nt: TGCGCCAGCAGCCAAGAGGGACAGGGGGATCAGCCCCAGCATTTT
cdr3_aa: CASSQEGQGDQPQHF

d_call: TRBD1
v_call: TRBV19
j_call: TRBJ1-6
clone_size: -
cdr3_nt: TGTGCCAGTAGTATGGGGATCCGGGACAGGGCTACACCCCTCCACTTT
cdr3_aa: CASSMGIRDRATPLHF

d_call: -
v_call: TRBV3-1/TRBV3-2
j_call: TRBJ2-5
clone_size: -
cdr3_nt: TGTGCCAGCAGCCAAGATATGACGACAGGCAAGGAGACCCAGTACTTC
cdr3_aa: CASSQDMTTGKETQYF

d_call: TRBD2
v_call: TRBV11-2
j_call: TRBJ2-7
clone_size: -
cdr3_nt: TGTGCCAGCAGCTTATCTGGGCTAGCGGGGGCCGAGCAGTACTTC
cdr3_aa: CASSLSGLAGAEQYF

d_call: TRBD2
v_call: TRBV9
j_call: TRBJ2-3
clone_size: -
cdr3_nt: TGTGCCAGCAGCACCTCGGGACTAGCGGGAGTAGATACGCAGTATTTT
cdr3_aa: CASSTSGLAGVDTQYF

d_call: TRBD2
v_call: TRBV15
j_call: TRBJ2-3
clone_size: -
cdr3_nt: TGTGCCACCAGCAGAGATGGGCCAGCGGGAGGCACAGATACGCAGTATTTT
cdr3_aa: CATSRDGPAGGTDTQYF

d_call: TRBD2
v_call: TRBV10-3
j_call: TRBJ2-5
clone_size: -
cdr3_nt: TGTGCCATCAGTGAGTCGGGTAGCGGGCTACAAGAGACCCAGTACTTC
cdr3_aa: CAISESGSGLQETQYF